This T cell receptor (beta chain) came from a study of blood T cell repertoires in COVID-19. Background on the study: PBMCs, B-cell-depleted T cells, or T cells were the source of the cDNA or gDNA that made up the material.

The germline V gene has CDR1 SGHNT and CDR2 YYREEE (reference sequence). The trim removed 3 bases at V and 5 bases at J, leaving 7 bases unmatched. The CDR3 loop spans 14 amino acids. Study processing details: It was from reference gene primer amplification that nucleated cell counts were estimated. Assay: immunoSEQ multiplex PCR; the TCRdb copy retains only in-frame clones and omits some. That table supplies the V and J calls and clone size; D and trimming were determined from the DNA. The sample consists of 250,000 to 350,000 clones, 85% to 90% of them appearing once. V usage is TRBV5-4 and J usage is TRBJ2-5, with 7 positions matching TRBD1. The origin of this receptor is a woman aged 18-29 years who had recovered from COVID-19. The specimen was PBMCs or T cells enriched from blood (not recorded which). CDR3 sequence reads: CASSSHDRDETQYF. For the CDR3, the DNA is TGTGCCAGCAGCTCCCACGACAGGGATGAGACCCAGTACTTC.